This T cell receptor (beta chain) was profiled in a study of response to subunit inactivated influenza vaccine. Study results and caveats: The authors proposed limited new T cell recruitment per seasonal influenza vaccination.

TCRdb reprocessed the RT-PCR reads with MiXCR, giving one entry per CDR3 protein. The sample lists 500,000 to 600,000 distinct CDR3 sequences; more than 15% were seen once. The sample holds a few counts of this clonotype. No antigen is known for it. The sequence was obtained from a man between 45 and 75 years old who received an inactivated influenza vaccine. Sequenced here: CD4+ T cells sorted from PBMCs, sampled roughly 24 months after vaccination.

CDR3 nucleotides: TGTGCCAGCAGTTTTACTAGGGGCCACGAGCAGTACTTC. Its protein is CASSFTRGHEQYF. This chain joins TRBV12-3 or TRBV12-4 and TRBJ2-7; D might be TRBD1 or TRBD2, each matching 5 bases. V was cut by 3 bases and J by 5 bases, with 11 bases left in between. The CDR3 length is 13 residues.